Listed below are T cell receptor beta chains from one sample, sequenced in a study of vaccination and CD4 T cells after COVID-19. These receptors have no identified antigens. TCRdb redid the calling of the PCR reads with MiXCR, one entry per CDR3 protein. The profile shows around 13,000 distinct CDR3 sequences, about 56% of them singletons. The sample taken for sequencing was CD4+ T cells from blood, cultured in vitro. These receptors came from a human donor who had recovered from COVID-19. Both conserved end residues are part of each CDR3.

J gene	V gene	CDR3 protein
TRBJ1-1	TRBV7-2	CTSSLRGAGTEAFF
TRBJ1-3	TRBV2	CASSEALGGNTIYF
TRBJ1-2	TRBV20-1	CSALSLGQGYGYTF
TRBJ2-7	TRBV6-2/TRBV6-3	CASNGFRVREQYF
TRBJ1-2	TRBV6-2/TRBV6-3	CASRSGQATSYGYTF
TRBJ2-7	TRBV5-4	CASSHAPRRYEQYF
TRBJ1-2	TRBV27	CASNRGMGQGSISGYTF
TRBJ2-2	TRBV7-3	CASSLVPSVTGELFF
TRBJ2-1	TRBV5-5	CASRYTAQSYNEQFF
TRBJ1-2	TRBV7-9	CASSPVGGMSYTF
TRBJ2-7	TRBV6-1	CASVTSGYGEQYF
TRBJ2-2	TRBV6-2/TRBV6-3	CASMPANTGELFF
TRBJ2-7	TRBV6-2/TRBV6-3	CASSSTLTGIRDYEQYF
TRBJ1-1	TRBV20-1	CSARRVLGGNTEAFF
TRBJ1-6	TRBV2	CASRTLLRGSLHF
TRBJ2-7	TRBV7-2	CASSHRNVSYEQYF
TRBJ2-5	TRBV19	CASSSQAGGGGQETQYF
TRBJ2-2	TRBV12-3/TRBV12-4	CASSTLGPGELFF
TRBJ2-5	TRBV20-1	CSASTGSKTQYF
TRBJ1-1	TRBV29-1	CSAGRDQRGEAFF
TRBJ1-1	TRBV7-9	CASSFDRSSAFF
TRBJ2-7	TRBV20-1	CSARDPLANVYEQYF
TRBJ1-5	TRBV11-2	CASRWVVPMSNQPQHF
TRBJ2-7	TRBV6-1	CASSDVTGTPLTQYF
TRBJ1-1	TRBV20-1	CSAGQGRTEAFF
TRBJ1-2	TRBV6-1	CASTKGQGNYGYTF
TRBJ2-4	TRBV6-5	CASSYSGAQNIQYF
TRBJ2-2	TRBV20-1	CSARGPGARELFF
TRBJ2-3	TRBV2	CASSGLAATDTQYF
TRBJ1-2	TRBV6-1	CASSTAGECGYTF
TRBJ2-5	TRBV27	CASSWTYQETQYF
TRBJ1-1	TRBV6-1	CASSPPSGTGRDEAFF
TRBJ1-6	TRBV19	CASSLGGHSSYNSPLHF
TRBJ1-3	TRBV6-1	CASRRRGNTIYF
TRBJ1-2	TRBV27	CASSTLPGVKQGFYGYTF
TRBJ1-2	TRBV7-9	CASSSRDRGSYGYTF
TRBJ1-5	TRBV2	CASESQTIRDAQPQHF
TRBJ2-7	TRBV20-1	CSATRDYDSPSYEQYF
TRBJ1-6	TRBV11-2	CASSLDFAVGNSPLHF
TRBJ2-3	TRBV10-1	CATTDTQYF
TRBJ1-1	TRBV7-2	CASSTDLNTEAFF
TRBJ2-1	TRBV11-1	CASSPSSGSNNEQFF
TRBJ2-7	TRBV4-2	CASSRVSDEQYF
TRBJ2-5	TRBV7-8	CASSLPMQETQYF
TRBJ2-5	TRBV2	CASSDERKGGHETQYF
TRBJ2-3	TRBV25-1	CASSARLAAYTDTQYF
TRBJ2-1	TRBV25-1	CASSEKDHNEQFF
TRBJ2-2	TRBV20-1	CSAREGPGELFF
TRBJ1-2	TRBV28	CASSLGTGWYGYTF
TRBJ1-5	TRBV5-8	CASSRTGQGRNQPQHF
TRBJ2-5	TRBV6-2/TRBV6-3	CASSRRDVPTLRAETQYF
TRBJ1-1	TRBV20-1	CSASRSSGNTEAFF
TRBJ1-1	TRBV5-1	CASSRTDGSTEAFF
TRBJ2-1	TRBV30	CAWSVWQRGNEQFF
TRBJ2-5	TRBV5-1	CASSSGTRETQYF
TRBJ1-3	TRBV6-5	CASSYYPRDRDNSGNTIYF
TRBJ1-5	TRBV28	CASSFSVGDQPQHF
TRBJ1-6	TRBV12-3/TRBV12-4	CASSLMGGVSPLHF
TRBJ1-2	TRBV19	CASSPATSYGYTF
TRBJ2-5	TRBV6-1	CASSQDQPETQYF